This TCR beta chain was sequenced for a study of vaccination effects on CD4 cells after COVID-19 (dated by TCRdb to the early 2020s). For the study in its entirety: Each participant got two doses of an mRNA SARS-CoV-2 vaccine, either BNT162b2 or mRNA-1273. SARS-CoV-2 spike-specific CD4+ TCR repertoires from before and after mRNA vaccination were compared in COVID-19 convalescent patients and in infection-naive vaccine recipients. A total of 10 COVID-19 convalescent patients and a few SARS-CoV-2-naive healthy vaccine recipients were included in the full study. Cultures from other donors in the study were sequenced with the Oncomine TCR Beta short-read assay on an Illumina iSeq 100.

Library method: the immunoSEQ multiplex PCR assay. TCR beta CDR3 sequencing was performed on DNA from the cultured, isolated CD4+ T cells. The authors processed their data as follows. Non-productive TCR sequences were removed, reads were trimmed to the CDR3 region, and CDR3s of at least 7 amino acids were retained. Antigen-specific clonotypes were identified with the MANAFEST web app by comparing expansion in peptide wells against reference cultures. To be called positive, a clone needed expansion at FDR<0.05 compared with the reference and with all other wells, an odds ratio greater than 5, and a frequency greater than 0.1% in two replicate wells. A clonotype was defined as cross-reactive if the clonotype was significantly expanded both in SARS-CoV-2 spike wells and in at least one common cold coronavirus spike condition. Levenshtein distance calculated with the stringdist R package was used to assess CDR3 similarity, and unrooted trees were constructed with ape in R 3.6.1. This immuneACCESS table, as held by TCRdb, lists in-frame sequences with V and J called but not all clones. Of the missing ones, under half trace to an unresolved V gene in checked studies; the others have no known cause. D and trimming were read from the DNA, whereas the V and J calls and clone size are those reported in that table. In all, the sample holds roughly 19,000 clones, and roughly 70% of those were seen once. About 8.9% of the sample goes to the ten largest clones.

Per the germline V gene, KGHSH is the CDR1 and LQKENI is the CDR2. Measured from the cysteine to the phenylalanine, the CDR3 is 12 residues long. The DNA shown is the 36-base CDR3, in frame from base 1. V is reduced by 2 bases and J by 7 bases, leaving a spacing of 7 bases between them. In the ViraFEST assay, PBMC were stimulated with viral peptide pools, and antigen-specific CD4+ T cell clonotypes were then identified by expansion using TCR sequencing. After less than 13 days of culture, CD4+ T cells were isolated with the EasySep CD4+ T cell isolation kit. Negative nucleocapsid antibody results before and after vaccination confirmed that the healthy vaccine recipients had no prior SARS-CoV-2 infection. Each well held 1.5 million to 2.5 million PBMC cultured in IMDM containing around 5% human AB serum, roughly 9.6 IU/ml IL-2 and gentamicin, along with around 11 ug/ml peptides. Half of the culture medium was replaced with fresh IL-2-containing medium on days 3 and 7. Unless noted otherwise, every peptide stimulation condition was cultured in triplicate wells. PBMC were separated from whole blood using Ficoll-Paque Plus gradient centrifugation and were then either cryopreserved at -140C or used fresh. The spike proteins of SARS-CoV-2 and of the common cold coronaviruses HCoV-NL63, HCoV-OC43 and HCoV-229E were spanned by overlapping peptide pools. The QIAamp micro DNA kit was used to extract genomic DNA from the cultured CD4+ T cells.

The research as a whole found: Limitations of the study were the small number of convalescent patients and the absence of early post-infection timepoints. Both infection-induced and vaccine-induced clones contracted markedly at late post-vaccination timepoints, which is consistent with waning T cell responses. In healthy vaccine recipients, vaccine-induced clones were almost all SARS-CoV-2 mono-reactive, with only 1 of 255 being cross-reactive with common cold coronaviruses.

About this clone: No antigen is known for it. Within one base of it there is no much larger clone, and no base qualities were kept.

The starting material was CD4+ T cells from PBMCs cultured with HCoV-NL63 spike peptides, obtained before COVID-19 vaccination. Read against the paper, the sample's cell subset or site label means: HCoV-NL63 spike overlapping peptide pool stimulation. This TCR derives from a human donor who received a COVID-19 vaccine. Recombination linked TRBV18 to TRBJ2-3; the D gene cannot be resolved reliably. The CDR3 sequence is CASSPDDNTQYF. The DNA sequence reads TGTGCCAGCTCACCAGATGATAATACGCAGTATTTT.